This entry describes one T cell receptor beta chain. Germline V lookup: CDR1 SGDLS, CDR2 YYNGEE. V was trimmed by 3 bases and J by 2 bases, leaving 10 bases between them. The CDR3 length is 14 residues. The data belong to a study of blood T cell repertoires in COVID-19. The method was immunoSEQ multiplex PCR; TCRdb's version includes in-frame clones alone and lacks a portion of them. The sample records approximately 230,000 clones, about 80% being singletons. The sequenced sample was peripheral blood. This receptor was taken from a man older than 75 with acute or convalescent COVID-19. The genes are TRBV9 and TRBJ2-3, with a tentative D call TRBD2 (6 bases). The CDR3 DNA is TGTGCCAGCAGCGACGGGGGAGTCACAGATACGCAGTATTTT. Translation gives CASSDGGVTDTQYF.